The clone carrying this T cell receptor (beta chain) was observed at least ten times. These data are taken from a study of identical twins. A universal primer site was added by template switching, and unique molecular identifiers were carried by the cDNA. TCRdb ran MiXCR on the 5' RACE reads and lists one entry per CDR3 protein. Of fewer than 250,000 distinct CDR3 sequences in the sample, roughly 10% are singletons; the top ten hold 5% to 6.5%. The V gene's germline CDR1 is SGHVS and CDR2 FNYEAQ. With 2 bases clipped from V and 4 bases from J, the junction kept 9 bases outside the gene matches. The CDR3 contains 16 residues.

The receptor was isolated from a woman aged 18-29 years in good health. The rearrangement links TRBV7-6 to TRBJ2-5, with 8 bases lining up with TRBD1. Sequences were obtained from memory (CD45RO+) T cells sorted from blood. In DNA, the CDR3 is TGTGCCAGCAGCTTATGGACAGGGTTTGGGGGAGAGACCCAGTACTTC. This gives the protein CASSLWTGFGGETQYF.